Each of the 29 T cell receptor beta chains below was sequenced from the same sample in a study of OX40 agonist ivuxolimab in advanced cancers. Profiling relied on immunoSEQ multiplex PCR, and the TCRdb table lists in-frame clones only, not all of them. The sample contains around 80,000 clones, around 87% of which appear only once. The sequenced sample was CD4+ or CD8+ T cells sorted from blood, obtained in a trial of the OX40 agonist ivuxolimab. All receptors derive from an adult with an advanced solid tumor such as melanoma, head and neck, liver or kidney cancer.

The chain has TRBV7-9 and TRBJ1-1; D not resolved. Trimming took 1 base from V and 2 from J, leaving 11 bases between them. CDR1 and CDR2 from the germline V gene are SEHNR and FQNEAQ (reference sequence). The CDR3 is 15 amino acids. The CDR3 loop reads CASSLVGFPNTEAFF. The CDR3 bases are TGTGCCAGCAGCTTAGTAGGTTTTCCTAACACTGAAGCTTTCTTT. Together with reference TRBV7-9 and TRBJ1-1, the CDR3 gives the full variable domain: DTGVSQNPRHKITKRGQNVTFRCDPISEHNRLYWYRQTLGQGPEFLTYFQNEAQLEKSRLLSDRFSAERPKGSFSTLEIQRTEQGDSAMYLCASSLVGFPNTEAFFGQGTRLTVV.

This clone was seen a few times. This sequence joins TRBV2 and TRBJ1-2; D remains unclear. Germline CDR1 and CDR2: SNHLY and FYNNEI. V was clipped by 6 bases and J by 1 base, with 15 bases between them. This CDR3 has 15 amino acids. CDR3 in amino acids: CASRDWMGINYGYTF. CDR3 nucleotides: TGTGCCAGCAGGGACTGGATGGGGATTAACTATGGCTACACCTTC. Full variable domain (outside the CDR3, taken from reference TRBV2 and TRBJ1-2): EPEVTQTPSHQVTQMGQEVILRCVPISNHLYFYWYRQILGQKVEFLVSFYNNEISEKSEIFDDQFSVERPDGSNFTLKIRSTKLEDSAMYFCASRDWMGINYGYTFGSGTRLTVV.

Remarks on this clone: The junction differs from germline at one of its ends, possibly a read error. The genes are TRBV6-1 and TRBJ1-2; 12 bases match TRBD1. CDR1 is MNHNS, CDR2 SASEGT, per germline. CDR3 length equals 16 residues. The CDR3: CAISESGTGGVYGYTF. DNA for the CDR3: TGTGCCATCAGTGAGTCGGGGACAGGGGGCGTCTATGGCTACACCTTC.

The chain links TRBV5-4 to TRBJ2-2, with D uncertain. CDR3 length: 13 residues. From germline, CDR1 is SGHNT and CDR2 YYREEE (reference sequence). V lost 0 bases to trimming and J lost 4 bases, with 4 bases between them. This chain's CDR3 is CASSLEGTGELFF. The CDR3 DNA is TGTGCCAGCAGCTTGGAGGGCACCGGGGAGCTGTTTTTT.

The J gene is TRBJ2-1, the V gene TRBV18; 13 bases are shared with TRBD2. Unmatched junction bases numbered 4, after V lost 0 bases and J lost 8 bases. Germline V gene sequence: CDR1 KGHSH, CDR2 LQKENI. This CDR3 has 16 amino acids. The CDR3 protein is CASSPPGTSGIHEQFF. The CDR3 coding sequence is TGTGCCAGCTCACCACCGGGGACTAGCGGGATTCATGAGCAGTTCTTC.

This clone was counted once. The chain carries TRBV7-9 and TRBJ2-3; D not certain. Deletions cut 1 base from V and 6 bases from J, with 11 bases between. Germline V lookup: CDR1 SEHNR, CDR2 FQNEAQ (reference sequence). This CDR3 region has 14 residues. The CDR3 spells CASSLVVMHDTQYF. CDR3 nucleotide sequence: TGTGCCAGCAGCTTAGTAGTCATGCACGATACGCAGTATTTT.

Here the CDR3 reads CASSFLSSYEQYF. CDR3 coding DNA: TGTGCCAGCAGTTTCCTAAGCTCCTACGAGCAGTACTTC. The chain couples TRBV6-5 to TRBJ2-7; D not resolved. Germline V gives CDR1 MNHEY, CDR2 SVGAGI. This CDR3 contains 13 residues. The germline V and J ends were trimmed by 4 bases and 0 bases, with 7 bases remaining between them.

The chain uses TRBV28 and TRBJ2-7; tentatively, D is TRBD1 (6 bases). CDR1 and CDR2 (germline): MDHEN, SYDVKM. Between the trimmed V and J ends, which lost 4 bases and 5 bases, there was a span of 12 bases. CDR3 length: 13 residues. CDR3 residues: CASSSGVRNEQYF. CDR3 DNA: TGTGCCAGCAGTTCAGGGGTTCGTAACGAGCAGTACTTC.

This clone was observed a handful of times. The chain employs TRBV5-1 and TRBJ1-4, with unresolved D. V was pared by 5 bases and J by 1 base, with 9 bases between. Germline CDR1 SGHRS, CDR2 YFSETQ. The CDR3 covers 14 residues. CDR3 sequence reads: CASSYGGTNEKLFF. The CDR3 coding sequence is TGCGCCAGCAGTTATGGTGGAACTAATGAAAAACTGTTTTTT.

Here the CDR3 reads CASSKGCACSDTQYF. For the CDR3, the DNA is TGTGCCAGCAGCAAAGGGTGCGCTTGCTCAGATACGCAGTATTTT. The V gene is TRBV21-1, the J gene TRBJ2-3; the table's TRBD2 call for D was not verified on the DNA. TRBV21-1 is shown as a pseudogene. The CDR3 extends over 15 amino acids.

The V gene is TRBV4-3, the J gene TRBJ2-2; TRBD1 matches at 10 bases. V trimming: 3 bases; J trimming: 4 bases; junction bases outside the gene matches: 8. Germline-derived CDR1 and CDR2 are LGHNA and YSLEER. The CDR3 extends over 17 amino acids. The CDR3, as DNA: TGCGCCAGCAGCCAGGAACCCGGGACAGGGGTCACCGGGGAGCTGTTTTTT. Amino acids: CASSQEPGTGVTGELFF.

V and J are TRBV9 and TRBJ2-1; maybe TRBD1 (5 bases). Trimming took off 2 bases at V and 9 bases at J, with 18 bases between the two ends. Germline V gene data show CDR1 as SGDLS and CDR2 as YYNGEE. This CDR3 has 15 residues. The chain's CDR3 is CASSVRSETTGEQFF. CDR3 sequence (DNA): TGTGCCAGCAGCGTCAGGTCTGAAACCACAGGTGAGCAGTTCTTC.

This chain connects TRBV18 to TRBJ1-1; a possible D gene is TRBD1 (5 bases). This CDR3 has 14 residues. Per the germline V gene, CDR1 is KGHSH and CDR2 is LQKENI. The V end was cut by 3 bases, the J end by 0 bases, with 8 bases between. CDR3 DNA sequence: TGTGCCAGCTCACCGGAAGGGGTGAACACTGAAGCTTTCTTT. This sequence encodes CASSPEGVNTEAFF.

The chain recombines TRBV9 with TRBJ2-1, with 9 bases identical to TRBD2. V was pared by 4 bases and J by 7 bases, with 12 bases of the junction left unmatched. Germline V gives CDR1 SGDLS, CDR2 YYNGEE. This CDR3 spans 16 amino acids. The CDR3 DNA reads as TGTGCCAGCAGCCCACTGGGGCGGGAGGGCCTGAATGAGCAGTTCTTC. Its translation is CASSPLGREGLNEQFF.

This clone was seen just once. This chain's CDR3 is CASSLRRGKGNEKLFF. In nucleotides, the CDR3 is TGTGCCAGCAGTTTAAGGAGGGGGAAGGGGAATGAAAAACTGTTTTTT. This chain connects TRBV27 to TRBJ1-4; D may be TRBD1 (6 bases). Germline CDR1 MNHEY, CDR2 SMNVEV (reference sequence). CDR3 size: 16 residues. Trimming removed 2 bases at V and 5 bases at J, with 15 bases between.

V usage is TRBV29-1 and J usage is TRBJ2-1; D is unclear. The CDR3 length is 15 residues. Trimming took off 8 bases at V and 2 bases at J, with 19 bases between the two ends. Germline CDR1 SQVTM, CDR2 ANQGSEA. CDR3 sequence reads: CSPPTSTATYNEQFF. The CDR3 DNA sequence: TGCAGCCCACCTACTTCCACGGCGACCTACAATGAGCAGTTCTTC.

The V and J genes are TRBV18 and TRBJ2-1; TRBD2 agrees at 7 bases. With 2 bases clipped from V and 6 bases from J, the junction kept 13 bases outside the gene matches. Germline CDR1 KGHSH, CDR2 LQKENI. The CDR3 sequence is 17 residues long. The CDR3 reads CASSPMAGVSRANEQFF. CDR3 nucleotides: TGTGCCAGCTCACCAATGGCGGGGGTTTCAAGGGCCAATGAGCAGTTCTTC.

CDR3 residues: CASSPDLSGANVLTF. The CDR3 coding sequence is TGTGCCAGCAGTCCCGACTTATCTGGGGCCAACGTCCTGACTTTC. The J gene is TRBJ2-6, the V gene TRBV6-6; D unresolved. Germline V gives CDR1 MNHNY, CDR2 SVGAGI (reference sequence). V lost 5 bases and J lost 1, with 9 bases in between. The CDR3 is 15 amino acids.

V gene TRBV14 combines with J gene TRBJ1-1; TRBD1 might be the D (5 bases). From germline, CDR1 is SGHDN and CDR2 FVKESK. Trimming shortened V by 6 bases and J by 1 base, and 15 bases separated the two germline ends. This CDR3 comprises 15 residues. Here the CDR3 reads CASSPKGWTNTEAFF. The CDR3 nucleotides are TGTGCCAGCAGTCCTAAGGGGTGGACGAACACTGAAGCTTTCTTT. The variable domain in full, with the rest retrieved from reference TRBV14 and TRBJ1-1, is EAGVTQFPSHSVIEKGQTVTLRCDPISGHDNLYWYRRVMGKEIKFLLHFVKESKQDESGMPNNRFLAERTGGTYSTLKVQPAELEDSGVYFCASSPKGWTNTEAFFGQGTRLTVV.

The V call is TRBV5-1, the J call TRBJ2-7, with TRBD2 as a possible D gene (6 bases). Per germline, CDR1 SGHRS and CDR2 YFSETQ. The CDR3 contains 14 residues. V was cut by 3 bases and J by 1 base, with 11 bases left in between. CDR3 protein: CASSSGLISYEQYF. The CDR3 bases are TGCGCCAGCAGCTCGGGACTCATATCCTACGAGCAGTACTTC.

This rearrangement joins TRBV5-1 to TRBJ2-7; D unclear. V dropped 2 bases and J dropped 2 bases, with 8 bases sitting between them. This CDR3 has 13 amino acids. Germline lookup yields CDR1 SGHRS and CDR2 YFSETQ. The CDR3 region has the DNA TGCGCCAGCAGCTTTGACGCCCCCTACGAGCAGTACTTC. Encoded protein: CASSFDAPYEQYF.

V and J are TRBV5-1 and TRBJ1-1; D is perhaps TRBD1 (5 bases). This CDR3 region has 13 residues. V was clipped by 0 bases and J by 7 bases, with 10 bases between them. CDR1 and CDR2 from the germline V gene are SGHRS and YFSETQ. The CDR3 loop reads CASSLDRPLEAFF. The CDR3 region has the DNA TGCGCCAGCAGCTTGGACAGGCCCCTTGAAGCTTTCTTT.

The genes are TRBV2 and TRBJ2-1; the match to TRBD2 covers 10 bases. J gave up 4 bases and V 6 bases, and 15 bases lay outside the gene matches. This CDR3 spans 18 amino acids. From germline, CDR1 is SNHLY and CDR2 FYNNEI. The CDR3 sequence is CASRGASGSNLGYNEQFF. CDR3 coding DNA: TGTGCCAGCAGGGGGGCTAGCGGGAGTAACCTAGGGTACAATGAGCAGTTCTTC.

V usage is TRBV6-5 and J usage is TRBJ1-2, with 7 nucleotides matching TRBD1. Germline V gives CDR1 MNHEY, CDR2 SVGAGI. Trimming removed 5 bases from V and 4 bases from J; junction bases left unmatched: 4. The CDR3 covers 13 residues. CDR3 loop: CASSTDRAYGYTF. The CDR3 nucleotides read TGTGCCAGCAGTACTGACAGGGCCTATGGCTACACCTTC.

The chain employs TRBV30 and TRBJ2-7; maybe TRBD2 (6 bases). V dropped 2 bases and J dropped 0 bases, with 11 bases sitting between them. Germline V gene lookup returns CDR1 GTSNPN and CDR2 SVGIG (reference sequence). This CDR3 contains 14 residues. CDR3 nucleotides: TGTGCCTGGAGTTTCGGGGGAGTCTCCTACGAGCAGTACTTC. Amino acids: CAWSFGGVSYEQYF.

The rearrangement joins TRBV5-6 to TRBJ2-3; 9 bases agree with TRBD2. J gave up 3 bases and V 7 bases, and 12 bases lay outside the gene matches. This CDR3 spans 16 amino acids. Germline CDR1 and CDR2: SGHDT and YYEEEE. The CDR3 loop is CASFWGASGETDTQYF. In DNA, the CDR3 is TGTGCCAGCTTTTGGGGGGCTAGCGGGGAAACAGATACGCAGTATTTT. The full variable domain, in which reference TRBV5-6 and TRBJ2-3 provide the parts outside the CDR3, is DAGVTQSPTHLIKTRGQQVTLRCSPKSGHDTVSWYQQALGQGPQFIFQYYEEEERQRGNFPDRFSGHQFPNYSSELNVNALLLGDSALYLCASFWGASGETDTQYFGPGTRLTVL.

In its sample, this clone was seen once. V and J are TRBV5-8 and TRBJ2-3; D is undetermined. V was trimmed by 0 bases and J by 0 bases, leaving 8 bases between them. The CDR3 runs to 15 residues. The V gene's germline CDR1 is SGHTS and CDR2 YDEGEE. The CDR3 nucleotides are TGTGCCAGCAGCTTGGGGACGGTTAGCACAGATACGCAGTATTTT. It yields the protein CASSLGTVSTDTQYF.

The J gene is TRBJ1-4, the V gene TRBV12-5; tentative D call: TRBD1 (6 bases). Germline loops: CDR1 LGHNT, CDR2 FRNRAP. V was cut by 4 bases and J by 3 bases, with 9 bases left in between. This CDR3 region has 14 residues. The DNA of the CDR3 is TGTGCTAGTGGTTCAGGGGAGGCTAATGAAAAACTGTTTTTT. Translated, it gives CASGSGEANEKLFF. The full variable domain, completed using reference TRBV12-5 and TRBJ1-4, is DARVTQTPRHKVTEMGQEVTMRCQPILGHNTVFWYRQTMMQGLELLAYFRNRAPLDDSGMPKDRFSAEMPDATLATLKIQPSEPRDSAVYFCASGSGEANEKLFFGSGTQLSVL.

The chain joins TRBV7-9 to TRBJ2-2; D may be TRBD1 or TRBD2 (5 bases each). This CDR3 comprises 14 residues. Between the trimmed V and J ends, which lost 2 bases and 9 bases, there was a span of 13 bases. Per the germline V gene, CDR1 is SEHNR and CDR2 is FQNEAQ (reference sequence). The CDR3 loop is CASSLTGQTRELFF. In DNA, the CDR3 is TGTGCCAGCAGCTTAACGGGGCAAACCAGGGAGCTGTTTTTT.